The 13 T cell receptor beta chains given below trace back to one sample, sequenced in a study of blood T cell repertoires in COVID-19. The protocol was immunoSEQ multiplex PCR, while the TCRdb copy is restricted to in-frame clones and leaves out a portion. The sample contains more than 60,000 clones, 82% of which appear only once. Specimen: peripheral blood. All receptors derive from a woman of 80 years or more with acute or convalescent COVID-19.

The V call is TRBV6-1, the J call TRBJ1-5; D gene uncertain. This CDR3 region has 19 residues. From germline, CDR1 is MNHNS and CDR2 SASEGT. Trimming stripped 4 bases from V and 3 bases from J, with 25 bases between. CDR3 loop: CASSAPGPQKRANNQPQHF. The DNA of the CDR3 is TGTGCCAGCAGTGCACCCGGGCCCCAAAAGAGGGCCAACAATCAGCCCCAGCATTTT.

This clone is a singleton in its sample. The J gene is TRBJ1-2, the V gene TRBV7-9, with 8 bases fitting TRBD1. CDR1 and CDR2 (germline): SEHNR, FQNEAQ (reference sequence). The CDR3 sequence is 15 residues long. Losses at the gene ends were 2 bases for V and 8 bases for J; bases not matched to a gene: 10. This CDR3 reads CASSLIQGAVGGYTF. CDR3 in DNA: TGTGCCAGCAGCTTAATTCAGGGGGCAGTAGGAGGCTACACCTTC. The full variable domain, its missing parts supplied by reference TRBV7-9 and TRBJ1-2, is DTGVSQNPRHKITKRGQNVTFRCDPISEHNRLYWYRQTLGQGPEFLTYFQNEAQLEKSRLLSDRFSAERPKGSFSTLEIQRTEQGDSAMYLCASSLIQGAVGGYTFGSGTRLTVV.

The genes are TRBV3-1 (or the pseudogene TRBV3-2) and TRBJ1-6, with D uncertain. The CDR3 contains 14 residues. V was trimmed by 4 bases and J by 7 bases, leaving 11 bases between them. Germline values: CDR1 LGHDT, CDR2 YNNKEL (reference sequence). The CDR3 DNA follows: TGTGCCAGCAGCCTGTTCAGGTTCAATTCACCCCTCCACTTT. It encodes CASSLFRFNSPLHF.

The CDR3 spells CASSLAGLTEAFF. The CDR3 coding sequence is TGTGCCAGCAGCTTAGCCGGACTCACTGAAGCTTTCTTT. This chain joins TRBV7-9 and TRBJ1-1; D uncertain. V was trimmed by 0 bases and J by 4 bases, leaving 6 bases between them. The germline CDR1 and CDR2 sequences are SEHNR and FQNEAQ (reference sequence). CDR3 length: 13 residues.

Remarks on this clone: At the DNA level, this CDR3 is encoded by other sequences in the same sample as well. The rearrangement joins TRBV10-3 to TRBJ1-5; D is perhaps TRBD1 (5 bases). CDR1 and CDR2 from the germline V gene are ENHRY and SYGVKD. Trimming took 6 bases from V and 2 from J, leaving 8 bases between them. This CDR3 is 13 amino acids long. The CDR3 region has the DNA TGTGCCATCAGCAGGGTAGGCAATCAGCCCCAGCATTTT. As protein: CAISRVGNQPQHF.

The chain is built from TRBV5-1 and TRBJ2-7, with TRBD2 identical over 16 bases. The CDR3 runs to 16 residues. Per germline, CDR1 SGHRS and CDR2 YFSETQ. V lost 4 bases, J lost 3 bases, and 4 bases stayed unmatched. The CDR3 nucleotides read TGCGCCAGCAGCAAGGGACTAGCGGGAGGGGGCTACGAGCAGTACTTC. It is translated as CASSKGLAGGGYEQYF.

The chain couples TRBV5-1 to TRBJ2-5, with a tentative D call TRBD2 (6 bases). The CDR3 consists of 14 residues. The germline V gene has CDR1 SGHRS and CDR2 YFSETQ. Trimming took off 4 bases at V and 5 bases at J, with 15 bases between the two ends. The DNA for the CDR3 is TGCGCCAGCAGCGCGGGACTTCTCCAGGAGACCCAGTACTTC. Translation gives CASSAGLLQETQYF.

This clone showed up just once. The chain's CDR3 is CAISDRDSSGQFF. DNA for the CDR3: TGTGCCATCAGTGACCGGGACTCCTCCGGGCAGTTCTTC. This chain joins TRBV10-3 and TRBJ2-1; a possible D gene is TRBD2 (6 bases). Trimming shortened V by 3 bases and J by 12 bases, and 15 bases separated the two germline ends. CDR3 size: 13 residues. Germline V gene lookup returns CDR1 ENHRY and CDR2 SYGVKD.

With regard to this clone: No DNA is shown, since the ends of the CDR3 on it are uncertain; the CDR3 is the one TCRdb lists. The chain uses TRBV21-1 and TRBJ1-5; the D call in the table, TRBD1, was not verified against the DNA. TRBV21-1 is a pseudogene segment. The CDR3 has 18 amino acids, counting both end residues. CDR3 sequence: CASSKAGDWGRGNQPQHF.

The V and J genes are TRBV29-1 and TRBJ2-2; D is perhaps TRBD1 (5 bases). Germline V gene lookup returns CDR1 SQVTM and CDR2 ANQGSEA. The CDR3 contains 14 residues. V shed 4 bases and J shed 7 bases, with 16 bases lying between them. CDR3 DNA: TGCAGCGTTGCTTTGAGCAGGGCGATCGGGGAGCTGTTTTTT. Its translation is CSVALSRAIGELFF.

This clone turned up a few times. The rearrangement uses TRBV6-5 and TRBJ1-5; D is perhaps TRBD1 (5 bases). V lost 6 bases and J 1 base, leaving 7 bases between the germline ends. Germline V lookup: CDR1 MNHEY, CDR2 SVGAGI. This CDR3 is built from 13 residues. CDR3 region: CASRPGSNQPQHF. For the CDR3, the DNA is TGTGCCAGCAGGCCAGGGAGCAATCAGCCCCAGCATTTT.

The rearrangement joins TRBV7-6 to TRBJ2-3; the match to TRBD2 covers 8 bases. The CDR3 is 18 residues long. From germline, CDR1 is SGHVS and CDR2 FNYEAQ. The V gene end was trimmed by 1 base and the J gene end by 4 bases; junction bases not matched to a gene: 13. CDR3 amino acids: CASSLVGRASDISDTQYF. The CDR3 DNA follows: TGTGCCAGCAGCTTAGTCGGGAGGGCCTCCGATATTTCAGATACGCAGTATTTT.

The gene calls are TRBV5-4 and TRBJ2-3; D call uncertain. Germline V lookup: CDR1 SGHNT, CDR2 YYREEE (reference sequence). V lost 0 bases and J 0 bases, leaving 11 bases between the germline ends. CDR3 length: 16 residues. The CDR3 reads CASSLDRASSTDTQYF. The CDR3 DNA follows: TGTGCCAGCAGCTTGGACAGAGCATCTAGCACAGATACGCAGTATTTT.